The 27 T cell receptor beta chains below were found in one sample sequenced in a study of Tregs in tolerant kidney transplant recipients. Recipients received nonmyeloablative bone marrow transplants from related graft donors, with transient mixed chimerism. Sequenced by immunoSEQ multiplex PCR; TCRdb stores in-frame clones only, minus some. This table has fewer than 95,000 clones, over 85% appearing once. The specimen was CD4+ T cells from blood (PBMCs), collected 12 months after the transplant. The receptors were gathered from a human patient who received a combined kidney and bone marrow transplant. The graft donor may be the source of some T cells.

In its sample, this clone was seen once. Mismatch with germline at one junction end may stem from a read error. The rearrangement joins TRBV5-1 to TRBJ2-2, with a possible D match to TRBD2 (6 bases). The CDR3 covers 16 residues. CDR1 and CDR2 (germline): SGHRS, YFSETQ. CDR3 sequence reads: CASSFETAANTGGLFF. The CDR3 DNA sequence: TGCGCCAGCAGCTTTGAGACAGCTGCGAACACCGGGGGGCTGTTTTTT.

V usage is TRBV10-3 and J usage is TRBJ1-6; 7 nucleotides align to TRBD1. This CDR3 region has 15 residues. With V trimmed by 6 bases and J by 6 bases, 8 bases remained unmatched. CDR1 and CDR2 (germline): ENHRY, SYGVKD. The CDR3 sequence is CAISYTGAVNSPLHF. Written as DNA, the CDR3 is TGTGCCATCAGCTATACAGGGGCCGTTAATTCACCCCTCCACTTT.

The chain uses TRBV2 and TRBJ1-6, with 8 bases aligning to TRBD1. Germline V gene sequence: CDR1 SNHLY, CDR2 FYNNEI. This CDR3 comprises 16 residues. V shed 2 bases and J 9 bases; nucleotides not matched to a gene: 9. This chain's CDR3 is CASSELSAGGASPLHF. CDR3 bases: TGTGCCAGCAGTGAATTATCAGCAGGGGGCGCTTCACCCCTCCACTTT.

The V call is TRBV29-1, the J call TRBJ2-3, with D possibly being TRBD1 (5 bases). The CDR3 is 16 residues long. Trimming took off 0 bases at V and 0 bases at J, with 13 bases between the two ends. The V gene's germline CDR1 is SQVTM and CDR2 ANQGSEA. The CDR3 region is CSVEEGHFYSTDTQYF. The CDR3 coding sequence is TGCAGCGTTGAAGAAGGACACTTTTATAGCACAGATACGCAGTATTTT.

This chain links TRBV4-3 with TRBJ1-1; D remains ambiguous. Germline V gene lookup returns CDR1 LGHNA and CDR2 YSLEER. V lost 3 bases and J 5 bases, leaving 13 bases between the germline ends. CDR3 length: 14 residues. CDR3 amino acids: CASSHGTSSTEAFF. The CDR3 DNA reads as TGCGCCAGCAGCCACGGTACCTCAAGTACTGAAGCTTTCTTT.

The sample holds one count of this clone. V is TRBV18 and J is TRBJ1-6; perhaps TRBD1 as D (5 bases). Trimming took 0 bases from V and 8 from J, leaving 20 bases between them. This CDR3 has 18 amino acids. Germline lookup yields CDR1 KGHSH and CDR2 LQKENI. The CDR3 sequence: CASSPPGLEEGFDSPLHF. CDR3 nucleotides: TGTGCCAGCTCACCACCGGGTTTAGAGGAGGGGTTTGATTCACCCCTCCACTTT.

The gene calls are TRBV9 and TRBJ1-6, with a possible D match to TRBD1 (5 bases). Trimming stripped 1 base from V and 8 bases from J, with 13 bases between. The germline V gene encodes CDR1 SGDLS and CDR2 YYNGEE. The CDR3 has 15 residues. The CDR3, as DNA: TGTGCCAGCAGCGTAAATGGACATTCCTATTCACCCCTCCACTTT. It codes for CASSVNGHSYSPLHF.

This chain uses TRBV5-1 with TRBJ2-7; 7 bases are a match to TRBD1. Germline trimming cut 5 bases from V and 6 bases from J; bases unmatched to any gene: 8. Per the germline V gene, CDR1 is SGHRS and CDR2 is YFSETQ. The CDR3 is 13 residues long. The DNA of the CDR3 is TGCGCCAGCAGACGGGACAGAGACTGCGAGCAGTACTTC. It specifies CASRRDRDCEQYF.

Only a few counts were recorded for this clone. The genes are TRBV7-3 and TRBJ1-3; 7 nucleotides agree with TRBD1. The trim removed 2 bases at V and 7 bases at J, leaving 2 bases unmatched. The CDR3 is 13 residues long. Germline CDR1 and CDR2: SGHTA and FQGTGA. The CDR3 sequence: CASSLAQGNTIYF. CDR3 nucleotides: TGTGCCAGCAGCTTAGCACAGGGGAACACCATATATTTT. Based on the CDR3 plus reference TRBV7-3 and TRBJ1-3, the full variable domain is GAGVSQTPSNKVTEKGKYVELRCDPISGHTALYWYRQSLGQGPEFLIYFQGTGAADDSGLPNDRFFAVRPEGSVSTLKIQRTERGDSAVYLCASSLAQGNTIYFGEGSWLTVV.

The chain recombines TRBV4-2 with TRBJ2-7; D unresolved. The ends were cut back, 3 bases at V and 7 bases at J, with 16 bases in the middle. The CDR3 extends over 14 amino acids. The germline gives CDR1 LGHNA, CDR2 YNFKEQ. The CDR3: CASSQGISNEEQYF. The CDR3 region has the DNA TGTGCCAGCAGCCAGGGCATTTCAAATGAAGAGCAGTACTTC.

The rearrangement links TRBV9 to TRBJ2-2, with D possibly matching TRBD2 (6 bases). The germline CDR1 and CDR2 sequences are SGDLS and YYNGEE. The CDR3 runs to 15 residues. Trimming removed 4 bases from V and 4 bases from J, with 14 bases in between. The CDR3 DNA is TGTGCCAGCAGCTCCAGTGGGGGAGGCACCGGGGAGCTGTTTTTT. Its translation is CASSSSGGGTGELFF.

V is TRBV11-2 and J is TRBJ2-3; TRBD2 agrees at 10 bases. Germline V gene data show CDR1 as SGHAT and CDR2 as FQNNGV. Trimming took 5 bases from V and 2 from J; bases not matched to a gene: 7. The CDR3 length is 16 residues. CDR3 in amino acids: CASSRRTSGSTDTQYF. CDR3 sequence (DNA): TGTGCCAGCAGCCGTCGGACTAGCGGATCCACAGATACGCAGTATTTT.

The rearrangement uses TRBV7-9 and TRBJ1-1; 7 bases are shared with TRBD1. This CDR3 is 15 amino acids long. J gave up 4 bases and V 4 bases, and 9 bases lay outside the gene matches. Germline assignment: CDR1 SEHNR and CDR2 FQNEAQ (reference sequence). The CDR3 bases are TGTGCCAGCAGCTCGAGACAGGGCATGAGCACTGAAGCTTTCTTT. It translates to CASSSRQGMSTEAFF.

The V call is TRBV14, the J call TRBJ2-4; D might be TRBD2 (6 bases). This CDR3 contains 14 residues. Per the germline V gene, CDR1 is SGHDN and CDR2 is FVKESK. Trimming cost V 6 bases and J 6 bases, with 15 bases left between them. The CDR3 here is CASSHGSYANIQYF. The CDR3 region has the DNA TGTGCCAGCAGTCACGGGAGTTACGCAAACATTCAGTACTTC.

Comment on this clone: The identical CDR3 is also encoded by other nucleotide sequences in the sample. The chain couples TRBV6-1 to TRBJ2-2; TRBD1 is a possible D gene (5 bases). The CDR3 totals 14 residues. Germline-derived CDR1 and CDR2 are MNHNS and SASEGT. V was shortened by 6 bases and J by 3 bases, with 11 bases between the two germline ends. The CDR3: CASSLGQDTGELFF. CDR3 coding DNA: TGTGCCAGCAGCCTGGGGCAGGACACCGGGGAGCTGTTTTTT.

The chain has TRBV2 and TRBJ2-7, with D tentatively TRBD2 (5 bases). The V gene lost 3 bases and the J gene lost 6 bases, with 12 bases spanning the gap. CDR1 is SNHLY and CDR2 is FYNNEI in the germline V gene. The CDR3 runs to 13 residues. The CDR3 reads CASSERTLSEQYF. Written as DNA, the CDR3 is TGTGCCAGCAGTGAGAGGACTCTCTCCGAGCAGTACTTC.

CDR3: CASSQDLTSGLRVYEQYF. For the CDR3, the DNA is TGTGCCAGCAGCCAAGATCTGACTAGCGGTCTGAGGGTCTACGAGCAGTACTTC. This sequence joins TRBV4-2 and TRBJ2-7, with 9 bases that match TRBD2. Germline lookup yields CDR1 LGHNA and CDR2 YNFKEQ. This CDR3 has 18 residues. Germline trimming cut 0 bases from V and 3 bases from J; bases unmatched to any gene: 12.

The rearrangement links TRBV28 to TRBJ1-4; 8 bases are shared with TRBD1. Per the germline V gene, CDR1 is MDHEN and CDR2 is SYDVKM. Germline trimming cut 2 bases from V and 7 bases from J; bases unmatched to any gene: 12. The CDR3 contains 17 residues. Here the CDR3 reads CASSLGGQGFRSEKLFF. CDR3 nucleotides: TGTGCCAGCAGTTTAGGAGGACAGGGCTTTCGCAGTGAAAAACTGTTTTTT. The full variable domain, its missing parts supplied by reference TRBV28 and TRBJ1-4, is DVKVTQSSRYLVKRTGEKVFLECVQDMDHENMFWYRQDPGLGLRLIYFSYDVKMKEKGDIPEGYSVSREKKERFSLILESASTNQTSMYLCASSLGGQGFRSEKLFFGSGTQLSVL.

This clone has a single count. Other DNA variants within this sample encode the same CDR3. The chain recombines TRBV5-1 with TRBJ2-1, with TRBD2 identical over 15 bases. The CDR3 runs 14 residues. CDR1 and CDR2 (germline): SGHRS, YFSETQ. The ends lost 4 bases at V and 10 bases at J; junction bases unmatched: 3. The CDR3 sequence: CASSGGLAGGEQFF. The CDR3 DNA follows: TGCGCCAGCAGCGGGGGACTAGCGGGGGGAGAGCAGTTCTTC.

This clone has only one observation. The chain recombines TRBV28 with TRBJ1-2; D remains unclear. Germline V gene sequence: CDR1 MDHEN, CDR2 SYDVKM. CDR3 length equals 13 residues. The V and J ends lost 4 bases and 1 base respectively, with 7 bases between them. CDR3 region: CASSSIGNYGYTF. CDR3 DNA: TGTGCCAGCAGTTCCATCGGTAACTATGGCTACACCTTC.

This chain uses TRBV2 with TRBJ2-1; the match to TRBD1 covers 7 bases. V trimming: 8 bases; J trimming: 3 bases; junction bases outside the gene matches: 4. This CDR3 is built from 13 residues. The germline gives CDR1 SNHLY, CDR2 FYNNEI. Here the CDR3 DNA reads TGTGCCAGCTGGTGGGACAGCTACAATGAGCAGTTCTTC. This encodes CASWWDSYNEQFF. Supplemented by reference TRBV2 and TRBJ2-1, the full variable domain reads EPEVTQTPSHQVTQMGQEVILRCVPISNHLYFYWYRQILGQKVEFLVSFYNNEISEKSEIFDDQFSVERPDGSNFTLKIRSTKLEDSAMYFCASWWDSYNEQFFGPGTRLTVL.

This chain uses TRBV20-1 with TRBJ2-7; D unclear. Per germline, CDR1 DFQATT and CDR2 SNEGSKA (reference sequence). The CDR3 is 10 amino acids. V lost 7 bases to trimming and J lost 3 bases, with 7 bases between them. The CDR3 reads CSVTDYEQYF. The CDR3 DNA sequence: TGCAGTGTAACAGACTACGAGCAGTACTTC.

This clone was seen only once. The V and J genes are TRBV7-2 and TRBJ2-3; D is unclear. Germline V gene sequence: CDR1 SGHTA, CDR2 FQGNSA. Trimming took off 4 bases at V and 6 bases at J, with 14 bases between the two ends. The CDR3 covers 14 residues. Here the CDR3 reads CASSYKRVWDTQYF. The CDR3 DNA sequence: TGTGCCAGCAGCTATAAGAGAGTGTGGGATACGCAGTATTTT.

The chain couples TRBV18 to TRBJ1-1; TRBD1 matches at 9 bases. V shed 5 bases and J 6 bases; nucleotides not matched to a gene: 7. Looked up from germline, CDR1 is KGHSH and CDR2 is LQKENI. The CDR3 totals 14 residues. CDR3 sequence: CASSWTGDRAEAFF. CDR3 in DNA: TGTGCCAGCTCATGGACAGGGGATCGGGCTGAAGCTTTCTTT.

This chain links TRBV4-3 with TRBJ2-2; D is possibly TRBD1 (5 bases). CDR1 LGHNA and CDR2 YSLEER come from the germline V gene. CDR3 length equals 16 residues. Between the trimmed V and J ends, which lost 0 bases and 0 bases, there was a span of 8 bases. CDR3 nucleotide sequence: TGCGCCAGCAGCCAAGACAGGGCTCCGAACACCGGGGAGCTGTTTTTT. Encoded protein: CASSQDRAPNTGELFF.

The V call is TRBV7-6, the J call TRBJ2-1; maybe TRBD1 (6 bases). The ends were cut back, 5 bases at V and 4 bases at J, with 18 bases in the middle. Germline CDR1 reads SGHVS; CDR2 reads FNYEAQ. The CDR3 has 16 amino acids. CDR3 protein: CASSQKYRVRYNEQFF. The CDR3 region has the DNA TGTGCCAGCAGCCAAAAATACAGGGTCCGGTACAATGAGCAGTTCTTC.

The J gene is TRBJ2-3, the V gene TRBV19; 9 bases align to TRBD2. With 4 bases clipped from V and 1 base from J, the junction kept 3 bases outside the gene matches. CDR1 and CDR2 (germline): LNHDA, SQIVND (reference sequence). The CDR3 runs 15 residues. This chain's CDR3 is CASSTREGGTDTQYF. In nucleotides, the CDR3 is TGTGCCAGTAGTACGCGGGAGGGCGGCACAGATACGCAGTATTTT.